A single sample gave rise to the 23 T cell receptor beta chains below, sequenced in a study of blood T cell repertoires in COVID-19. Profiled with immunoSEQ multiplex PCR; TCRdb holds only in-frame clones, not every one. The top ten clones hold 2.5% to 4% of a sample with around 150,000 clones, roughly 85% of them seen once. The source material was peripheral blood. The receptor set was obtained from a man in his 70s with acute or convalescent COVID-19.

This chain joins TRBV6-1 and TRBJ1-5; TRBD1 agrees at 7 bases. There are 15 residues in the CDR3. The V gene's germline CDR1 is MNHNS and CDR2 SASEGT. With V trimmed by 5 bases and J by 1 base, 5 bases remained unmatched. The CDR3 loop reads CASSFGRGSNQPQHF. In DNA form, the CDR3 reads TGTGCCAGCAGTTTCGGCAGGGGGAGCAATCAGCCCCAGCATTTT.

A remark on this clone: An end of the junction differs from the germline gene, which may be a read error. This chain uses TRBV7-7 with TRBJ2-3; D might be TRBD2 (6 bases). This CDR3 comprises 19 residues. CDR1 SSHAT and CDR2 FNYEAQ come from the germline V gene (reference sequence). CDR3: CASSLARAGKRYSTDTQYF. For the CDR3, the DNA is TGTGCTAGCAGCTTAGCGCGAGCGGGCAAACGCTACAGCACAGATACGCAGTATTTT.

V gene TRBV28 combines with J gene TRBJ1-5; TRBD1 agrees at 7 bases. Germline lookup yields CDR1 MDHEN and CDR2 SYDVKM. The CDR3 extends over 15 amino acids. The J segment lost 2 bases and the V segment lost 5 bases, leaving 6 bases of the junction unmatched. The CDR3 here is CASSHQGVGNQPQHF. The CDR3 DNA follows: TGTGCCAGCAGTCACCAGGGGGTCGGCAATCAGCCCCAGCATTTT.

The V gene is TRBV3-1 (or the pseudogene TRBV3-2), the J gene TRBJ2-5; 9 bases fit TRBD1. The V gene end was trimmed by 4 bases and the J gene end by 5 bases; junction bases not matched to a gene: 11. This CDR3 is built from 16 residues. In germline, CDR1 is LGHDT, CDR2 YNNKEL (reference sequence). This CDR3 is CASSLKPDRGRETQYF. The CDR3 DNA reads as TGTGCCAGCAGCCTCAAACCGGACAGGGGAAGGGAGACCCAGTACTTC.

This clone showed up just once. The rearrangement uses TRBV14 and TRBJ2-7; the D gene is possibly TRBD2 (5 bases). Trimming took 9 bases from V and 6 from J, leaving 12 bases between them. The CDR3 contains 11 residues. The germline V gene encodes CDR1 SGHDN and CDR2 FVKESK. For the CDR3, the DNA is TGTGCCAGTTTGCGGGCCTGCGAGCAGTACTTC. Protein product: CASLRACEQYF.

V is TRBV6-6 and J is TRBJ1-5, with a possible D match to TRBD1 (6 bases). Between the trimmed V and J ends, which lost 4 bases and 6 bases, there was a span of 16 bases. The CDR3 spans 15 residues. Germline V gene lookup returns CDR1 MNHNY and CDR2 SVGAGI (reference sequence). CDR3 protein: CASSSLGGQGQPQHF. In DNA form, the CDR3 reads TGTGCCAGCAGTTCCTTGGGGGGGCAGGGTCAGCCCCAGCATTTT.

The chain couples TRBV2 to TRBJ1-1; a weak D match, TRBD1 (6 bases). V gave up 3 bases and J gave up 0 bases, with 8 bases separating them. The CDR3 is made up of 14 amino acids. Germline CDR1 is SNHLY and CDR2 is FYNNEI. The DNA of the CDR3 is TGTGCCAGCAGTGAGGGGGCCCTGAACACTGAAGCTTTCTTT. Translating gives CASSEGALNTEAFF.

Concerning this clone itself: An end of the junction does not agree with germline; a read error may underlie this. The rearrangement uses TRBV7-9 and TRBJ2-1; 11 nucleotides line up with TRBD2. Germline CDR1 SEHNR, CDR2 FQNEAQ (reference sequence). The CDR3 consists of 15 residues. The CDR3: CASSLAGGTYNEQFF. The CDR3 DNA follows: TGTGCCAGCAGTTTAGCGGGAGGGACATACAATGAGCAGTTCTTC.

This chain joins TRBV20-1 and TRBJ2-3; 9 bases map to TRBD2. Trimming took 3 bases from V and 4 from J; bases not matched to a gene: 8. The CDR3 is 15 amino acids. Germline V gives CDR1 DFQATT, CDR2 SNEGSKA (reference sequence). The CDR3 nucleotides are TGCAGTGCTAGTGGGGCGGGAGGGATTCCAGATACGCAGTATTTT. Translation: CSASGAGGIPDTQYF.

The chain combines TRBV10-3 with TRBJ2-1; 13 bases line up with TRBD2. V trimming: 7 bases; J trimming: 5 bases; junction bases outside the gene matches: 5. The V gene's germline CDR1 is ENHRY and CDR2 SYGVKD. CDR3 length equals 15 residues. DNA of the CDR3: TGTGCCATCACCACCGGGACTAGCGGGAACAATGAGCAGTTCTTC. It specifies CAITTGTSGNNEQFF.

The chain recombines TRBV7-2 with TRBJ2-1, with a weak D call TRBD2 (6 bases). Germline CDR1 is SGHTA and CDR2 is FQGNSA. The ends were cut back, 2 bases at V and 6 bases at J, with 11 bases in the middle. This CDR3 region has 14 residues. The CDR3 protein is CASSLYRLGNEQFF. CDR3 DNA: TGTGCCAGCAGCTTATACCGACTAGGCAATGAGCAGTTCTTC. Looking up the rest from reference TRBV7-2 and TRBJ2-1 gives the full variable domain: GAGVSQSPSNKVTEKGKDVELRCDPISGHTALYWYRQSLGQGLEFLIYFQGNSAPDKSGLPSDRFSAERTGGSVSTLTIQRTQQEDSAVYLCASSLYRLGNEQFFGPGTRLTVL.

V gene TRBV28 combines with J gene TRBJ2-1; 12 bases match TRBD2. This CDR3 has 15 amino acids. The trim removed 2 bases at V and 13 bases at J, leaving 9 bases unmatched. Germline V gene data show CDR1 as MDHEN and CDR2 as SYDVKM. DNA for the CDR3: TGTGCCAGCAGTTTAGGGCGACTAGCGGGAGACGGTCAGTTCTTC. Translation: CASSLGRLAGDGQFF.

The CDR3 spells CASSSADTQYF. The CDR3 DNA reads TGTGCCAGCAGCTCTGCGGATACGCAGTATTTT. The chain combines TRBV6-5 with TRBJ2-3; D is unclear. This CDR3 region has 11 residues. Germline lookup yields CDR1 MNHEY and CDR2 SVGAGI. V lost 6 bases, J lost 6 bases, and 7 bases lay in between.

The chain combines TRBV2 with TRBJ2-7; no clear D gene. The V end was cut by 7 bases, the J end by 2 bases, with 9 bases between. Germline V gene sequence: CDR1 SNHLY, CDR2 FYNNEI. The CDR3 runs to 12 residues. The CDR3 spells CASTLTTYEQYF. The CDR3 DNA reads as TGTGCCAGCACTCTAACTACCTACGAGCAGTACTTC.

The chain couples TRBV28 to TRBJ1-2; 9 bases agree with TRBD1. Trimming cost V 2 bases and J 8 bases; bases outside gene matches: 18. The CDR3 length is 18 residues. Germline CDR1 MDHEN, CDR2 SYDVKM. CDR3 coding DNA: TGTGCCAGCAGTTTACAACTAAAGACCGGGACAGGGAAGAGCGGCTACACCTTC. Amino acid sequence: CASSLQLKTGTGKSGYTF.

The rearrangement uses TRBV7-9 and TRBJ1-1; the D is unclear. The CDR3 is 15 residues long. Between the trimmed V and J ends, which lost 1 base and 4 bases, there was a span of 13 bases. Per the germline V gene, CDR1 is SEHNR and CDR2 is FQNEAQ (reference sequence). This chain's CDR3 is CASSLVPGKFTEAFF. The DNA for the CDR3 is TGTGCCAGCAGCTTAGTGCCGGGGAAGTTCACTGAAGCTTTCTTT.

The chain combines TRBV5-1 with TRBJ1-1; tentatively, D is TRBD1 (5 bases). The V end lost 0 bases, the J end lost 3 bases, and 9 bases lay between the germline ends. Germline V gives CDR1 SGHRS, CDR2 YFSETQ. The CDR3 consists of 14 residues. The DNA of the CDR3 is TGCGCCAGCAGCTTGGCGGGGGGAGACACTGAAGCTTTCTTT. It translates to CASSLAGGDTEAFF.

The sample holds one count of this clone. This chain joins TRBV12-3 or TRBV12-4 and TRBJ1-2; D gene unclear. The CDR3 sequence is 11 residues long. V was cut by 6 bases and J by 6 bases, with 8 bases left in between. The CDR3 sequence: CASRENHGYTF. In DNA form, the CDR3 reads TGTGCCAGCAGAGAGAACCATGGCTACACCTTC.

V and J are TRBV4-1 and TRBJ2-3; tentative D call: TRBD1 (6 bases). Trimming shortened V by 4 bases and J by 6 bases, and 14 bases separated the two germline ends. The CDR3 extends over 14 amino acids. Germline V gives CDR1 MGHRA, CDR2 YSYEKL. The CDR3 DNA follows: TGCGCCAGCAGCCCTGACAGGTTACGGGATACGCAGTATTTT. Translation: CASSPDRLRDTQYF.

J is TRBJ1-2 and V is TRBV19, with 8 positions matching TRBD1. This CDR3 comprises 15 residues. CDR1 LNHDA and CDR2 SQIVND come from the germline V gene (reference sequence). Unmatched junction bases numbered 10, after V lost 5 bases and J lost 5 bases. In nucleotides, the CDR3 is TGTGCCAGTAGTCCGGGACAGGCGTTTCCTTATGGCTACACCTTC. Its protein product is CASSPGQAFPYGYTF.

The chain recombines TRBV6-4 with TRBJ2-7; D might be TRBD2 (6 bases). The germline gives CDR1 MRHNA, CDR2 SNTAGT. The CDR3 loop spans 18 amino acids. V dropped 1 base and J dropped 4 bases, with 23 bases sitting between them. CDR3 in amino acids: CASSDLGQAGGPVYEQYF. CDR3 bases: TGTGCCAGCAGTGACTTAGGTCAAGCCGGAGGGCCTGTGTACGAGCAGTACTTC.

The chain uses TRBV2 and TRBJ2-5, with 13 bases lining up with TRBD2. Germline CDR1 reads SNHLY; CDR2 reads FYNNEI. Germline trimming cut 8 bases from V and 5 bases from J; bases unmatched to any gene: 29. The length of the CDR3 is 22 residues. Here the CDR3 DNA reads TGTGCCAGCGGGGGACGGCTTCCGACCCACGGACTAGCGGGAGTTAGCGGGGAGACCCAGTACTTC. It translates to CASGGRLPTHGLAGVSGETQYF.

The J gene is TRBJ2-7, the V gene TRBV7-2; 12 bases are shared with TRBD1. J gave up 7 bases and V 6 bases, and 10 bases lay outside the gene matches. Looked up from germline, CDR1 is SGHTA and CDR2 is FQGNSA. This CDR3 has 15 amino acids. CDR3 sequence (DNA): TGTGCCAGCAGTGCACCGGGACAGGGGGCGCGGGAGCAGTACTTC. This encodes CASSAPGQGAREQYF.